This T cell receptor (beta chain) was obtained from a study of blood T cell repertoires in COVID-19. Study-wide background: The analysed material was cDNA or gDNA that came from T cells, B-cell-depleted T cells, or PBMCs.

In the authors' workflow: Reference gene primer amplification in the assay estimated nucleated cell counts. The protocol was immunoSEQ multiplex PCR, while the TCRdb copy is restricted to in-frame clones and leaves out a portion. For V, J and clone size, that table is used; D and trimming come from the DNA. The sample contains 140,000 or so clones, more than 80% of which appear only once. The sample holds many counts of this clone. Looked up from germline, CDR1 is SGHNT and CDR2 is YENEEA. CDR3 size: 18 residues. V lost 0 bases and J lost 7; bases outside the gene matches: 15. People in the exposed group encountered a COVID-19 case within 2 weeks before entering the study.

Specimen: PBMCs or T cells enriched from blood (not recorded which). This clonotype was obtained from a woman aged 18-29 years who had been exposed to COVID-19. The J gene is TRBJ2-1, the V gene TRBV11-3; TRBD2 matches 7 bases. The DNA for the CDR3 is TGTGCCAGCAGCTTAGATCAGGGAGGGACGGCGGCCATTAATGAGCAGTTCTTC. It specifies CASSLDQGGTAAINEQFF.